The 9 T cell receptor beta chains presented below share a single source sample, sequenced in a study of T-cell reconstitution after alpha-beta-depleted transplantation in children. Library preparation (for TCRbeta) was performed with unique molecular identifiers. TCRdb redid the calling of the PCR reads with MiXCR, one entry per CDR3 protein. Here the sample spans over 70,000 distinct CDR3 sequences, 6.5% to 8.5% being singletons. The source material was PBMCs from the stem cell graft donor, sampled from the stem cell graft. These receptors were obtained from a human donor who donated a stem cell graft to a child with congenital amegakaryocytic thrombocytopenia.

This clonotype was recorded at least ten times. J is TRBJ2-1 and V is TRBV7-9; a possible D gene is TRBD2 (5 bases). This CDR3 is built from 15 residues. Germline V gene data show CDR1 as SEHNR and CDR2 as FQNEAQ (reference sequence). Trimming stripped 4 bases from V and 6 bases from J, with 16 bases between. The CDR3 spells CASSSRLQSGNEQFF. CDR3 in DNA: TGTGCCAGCAGCTCTAGACTACAGTCGGGCAATGAGCAGTTCTTC.

The table lists this clonotype with a few counts. The chain uses TRBV5-6 and TRBJ2-7; perhaps TRBD2 as D (5 bases). V lost 4 bases and J lost 3, with 17 bases in between. Germline V gene data show CDR1 as SGHDT and CDR2 as YYEEEE. This CDR3 comprises 15 residues. The CDR3 protein is CASSVGPGTLYEQYF. CDR3 nucleotide sequence: TGTGCCAGCAGCGTGGGCCCGGGAACGCTCTACGAGCAGTACTTC.

This clonotype appeared a few times. This rearrangement joins TRBV4-1 to TRBJ2-5, with 10 bases fitting TRBD2. Trimming took 0 bases from V and 3 from J; bases not matched to a gene: 7. Germline CDR1 is MGHRA and CDR2 is YSYEKL. The CDR3 spans 17 residues. The DNA for the CDR3 is TGCGCCAGCAGCCAAGACACAGAAGGACTAGCGGAAGAGACCCAGTACTTC. Amino acids: CASSQDTEGLAEETQYF.

This clonotype was recorded at least ten times. The CDR3 spells CASSESRETQYF. In DNA form, the CDR3 reads TGTGCCAGCAGCGAATCGCGGGAGACCCAGTACTTC. The rearrangement links TRBV28 to TRBJ2-5; D not resolved. The V and J ends lost 6 bases and 5 bases respectively, with 10 bases between them. Germline V lookup: CDR1 MDHEN, CDR2 SYDVKM. The CDR3 totals 12 residues. Filled out from reference TRBV28 and TRBJ2-5, the complete variable domain reads DVKVTQSSRYLVKRTGEKVFLECVQDMDHENMFWYRQDPGLGLRLIYFSYDVKMKEKGDIPEGYSVSREKKERFSLILESASTNQTSMYLCASSESRETQYFGPGTRLLVL.

There are many counts of this clonotype. The gene calls are TRBV5-1 and TRBJ2-1; no firm D call. With 6 bases removed from V and 0 bases from J, the gap between germline ends came to 13 bases. Per germline, CDR1 SGHRS and CDR2 YFSETQ. CDR3 length: 15 amino acids. The CDR3 DNA sequence: TGCGCCAGCACCCAGGCGGAACCCTCCTACAATGAGCAGTTCTTC. Protein: CASTQAEPSYNEQFF.

This clonotype occurred many times. This chain links TRBV12-3 or TRBV12-4 with TRBJ1-1, with a possible D match to TRBD1 (5 bases). Trimming pared 7 bases from V and 3 bases from J, leaving 18 bases between. This CDR3 contains 15 residues. The CDR3, as DNA: TGTGCCAGCACCTCATGGGCAGGGCGGGACACTGAAGCTTTCTTT. Translation: CASTSWAGRDTEAFF.

This rearrangement joins TRBV5-1 to TRBJ1-1; 9 bases are shared with TRBD1. The germline V gene has CDR1 SGHRS and CDR2 YFSETQ. The length of the CDR3 is 14 residues. J was trimmed by 6 bases and V by 0 bases; bases with no gene match: 3. CDR3 in amino acids: CASSLGGQGAEAFF. CDR3 sequence (DNA): TGCGCCAGCAGCTTGGGGGGACAGGGCGCTGAAGCTTTCTTT.

This clonotype has at least ten counts. At one end, the junction sequence differs from germline, possibly due to a read error. The rearrangement joins TRBV6-1 to TRBJ2-5, with 7 bases fitting TRBD2. The CDR3 consists of 13 residues. From germline, CDR1 is MNHNS and CDR2 SASEGT. The CDR3 DNA sequence: TGTGCCAGCAGTAAAGCGGGACAAGAGACCCAGTACTTC. Amino acid sequence: CASSKAGQETQYF.

This clonotype has a count of ten or more. The J gene is TRBJ1-2, the V gene TRBV20-1; no clear D gene. The CDR3 sequence is 11 residues long. CDR1 is DFQATT and CDR2 is SNEGSKA in the germline V gene (reference sequence). V gave up 4 bases and J gave up 4 bases, with 7 bases separating them. CDR3 amino acids: CSATQTYGYTF. CDR3 DNA: TGCAGTGCTACCCAGACCTATGGCTACACCTTC.